The 8 T cell receptor beta chains presented below share a single source sample, sequenced in a study of T cells in Graves' hyperthyroidism and ophthalmopathy. Amplified TCR beta CDR3 regions derived from RNA transcripts. An initial round of RT-PCR targeting the TCR CDR3 relied on the HTBI primer set. TCRdb reprocessed the multiplex PCR reads via MiXCR and lists one record per CDR3 protein. The repertoire has about 210,000 distinct CDR3 sequences, around 20% of them found once; the top ten carry about 41%. Sequenced: blood. Receptor source: a man aged 40-49 years with Graves' hyperthyroidism.

The genes are TRBV30 and TRBJ1-1; 7 bases map to TRBD1. Per germline, CDR1 GTSNPN and CDR2 SVGIG (reference sequence). This CDR3 comprises 14 residues. V trimming: 4 bases; J trimming: 5 bases; junction bases outside the gene matches: 10. CDR3 nucleotide sequence: TGTGCCTGGAATCAAGGAGGGGGCTGGACTGAAGCTTTCTTT. This sequence encodes CAWNQGGGWTEAFF.

CDR3 sequence: CASSYSLAGDQETQYF. CDR3 DNA: TGTGCCAGCAGTTACTCCCTAGCGGGGGATCAAGAGACCCAGTACTTC. The rearrangement links TRBV6-6 to TRBJ2-5, with 10 bases matching TRBD2. Germline trimming cut 0 bases from V and 2 bases from J; bases unmatched to any gene: 3. CDR3 length: 16 amino acids. Germline assignment: CDR1 MNHNY and CDR2 SVGAGI (reference sequence).

The rearrangement links TRBV5-1 to TRBJ1-2; D gene uncertain. The CDR3 loop spans 15 amino acids. Germline loops: CDR1 SGHRS, CDR2 YFSETQ. V was pared by 2 bases and J by 6 bases, with 17 bases between. The CDR3 DNA sequence: TGCGCCAGCAGCTTTATCCTGGGAGTAAGGGATGGCTACACCTTC. Translated, it gives CASSFILGVRDGYTF.

J is TRBJ1-2 and V is TRBV27, with TRBD1 matching 10 bases. In germline, CDR1 is MNHEY, CDR2 SMNVEV (reference sequence). The junction had 7 bases not matched to a gene; V was cut back by 6 bases and J by 6 bases. CDR3 length equals 14 residues. The CDR3 DNA is TGTGCCAGCAGCCTGGACAGGGGGGGGAATGGCTACACCTTC. Translating it yields CASSLDRGGNGYTF.

This clonotype was observed at least ten times. The chain combines TRBV10-3 with TRBJ2-7; TRBD1 is a possible D gene (6 bases). The V gene's germline CDR1 is ENHRY and CDR2 SYGVKD. V lost 4 bases and J 3 bases, leaving 7 bases between the germline ends. The CDR3 consists of 12 residues. Here the CDR3 DNA reads TGTGCCATCAGTGGACAGGACTACGAGCAGTACTTC. Encoded protein: CAISGQDYEQYF.

The table lists this clonotype with a few counts. The rearrangement joins TRBV7-9 to TRBJ1-6, with D possibly TRBD1 on 5 matching bases. V gave up 5 bases and J gave up 7 bases, with 12 bases separating them. From germline, CDR1 is SEHNR and CDR2 FQNEAQ (reference sequence). The CDR3 is made up of 14 amino acids. CDR3 sequence (DNA): TGTGCCAGCAGCGTGGTAGGGACCAATTCACCCCTCCACTTT. Its protein is CASSVVGTNSPLHF.

This clonotype was found many times. This chain joins TRBV11-2 and TRBJ2-7, with TRBD2 identical over 7 bases. The V gene end was trimmed by 3 bases and the J gene end by 9 bases; junction bases not matched to a gene: 14. From germline, CDR1 is SGHAT and CDR2 FQNNGV. CDR3 size: 15 residues. The CDR3, as DNA: TGTGCCAGCAGCTTGTGGCGGGAGACGAGCAGTGTGCAGTACTTC. Its translation is CASSLWRETSSVQYF.

This clonotype has just a few counts. This chain uses TRBV14 with TRBJ2-7, with 7 bases lining up with TRBD1. This CDR3 region has 17 residues. V dropped 1 base and J dropped 2; count of bases not matched to a gene: 11. The germline V gene has CDR1 SGHDN and CDR2 FVKESK. The CDR3 nucleotides are TGTGCCAGCAGCCAAGCCACCACTACAGGGGAAACCTACGAGCAGTACTTC. Translation: CASSQATTTGETYEQYF.